One T cell receptor (beta chain) is described in this entry. The record originates from a study of beta chain features in type 1 diabetes. Expressed TCRB transcripts were sequenced after all isolated RNA was converted to cDNA. TCRdb keeps only in-frame clones here, not all; method: immunoSEQ multiplex PCR. This repertoire shows 500,000 to 700,000 clones, about a sixth found once; its top ten account for around 0.1%. Sequenced input: naive CD4+ T cells from blood. The clonotype comes from a man aged 18 to 29 in good health.

The CDR3 region has the DNA TGCGCCAGCAGCTTGGTCAGGGGGAAGGTCGGTGAAGCTTTCTTT. Its protein is CASSLVRGKVGEAFF. This rearrangement joins TRBV5-1 to TRBJ1-1; 7 bases match TRBD1. CDR1 SGHRS and CDR2 YFSETQ come from the germline V gene. The CDR3 consists of 15 residues. V trimming: 0 bases; J trimming: 7 bases; junction bases outside the gene matches: 9.